These T cell receptor beta chains were read from a single sample in a study of PD-1 blockade in classical Hodgkin lymphoma. Using immunoSEQ multiplex PCR, the repertoire was profiled, and TCRdb retains in-frame clones only, with some absent. The table records about 12,000 clones, about nine tenths of them present only once. The sample was CD4+ T cells from blood, taken before the fourth cycle of nivolumab. Receptor source: a human donor with classical Hodgkin lymphoma. The CDR3 runs from the conserved cysteine through the conserved F or W. Each record gives: CDR3 DNA, CDR3 protein, J gene, V gene, clone size, D gene. The D gene is left open where the match is weak. Clone size is stated in some rows and not others, as once, few, many or a class when expanded.

TGTGCCAGCAGCTTAGACGGTAATGCGCCCTACAATGAGCAGTTCTTC	CASSLDGNAPYNEQFF	TRBJ2-1	TRBV7-8	NA	NA
TGTGCCAGCAGCTTGGGGGGGGGTTTAACTGAAGCTTTCTTT	CASSLGGGLTEAFF	TRBJ1-1	TRBV5-4	NA	NA
TGTGCCAGCAGCCGAGGAGGGTCGACTAATGAAAAACTGTTTTTT	CASSRGGSTNEKLFF	TRBJ1-4	TRBV7-9	NA	NA
TGTGCCAGCAGTTTGGTCGGACTCACCACCTCAGATACGCAGTATTTT	CASSLVGLTTSDTQYF	TRBJ2-3	TRBV27	NA	NA
TGTGCCAGCAGCTCGAACAGGGGAAACACCATATATTTT	CASSSNRGNTIYF	TRBJ1-3	TRBV7-2	NA	NA
TGTGCCAGCAGCAGGGACAGGGGGGTTGAGCAGTACTTC	CASSRDRGVEQYF	TRBJ2-7	TRBV7-7	NA	TRBD1
TGCGCCGCGTCACTAGCGGGAGGACGGTTGTTTGACGAGCAGTACTTC	CAASLAGGRLFDEQYF	TRBJ2-7	TRBV10-2	NA	TRBD2
TGCGCCAGCAGTCAATCTGGAGAGACCTGCACAGATACGCAGTATTTT	CASSQSGETCTDTQYF	TRBJ2-3	TRBV23-1	NA	NA
TGCAGCGGGACACCGGGACTAGCTAATGGGGAGCTGTTTTTT	CSGTPGLANGELFF	TRBJ2-2	TRBV29-1	NA	TRBD2
TGTGCCAGCGGAAAACCGGGACACCCTATCTACGAGCAGTACTTC	CASGKPGHPIYEQYF	TRBJ2-7	TRBV7-9	NA	NA
TGTGCCAGCAGTGGGGAACACGGATCACCCCTCCACTTT	CASSGEHGSPLHF	TRBJ1-6	TRBV25-1	NA	NA
TGTGCCAGCAGCTTCGGACTAGCGGGTAACGAGCAGTACTTC	CASSFGLAGNEQYF	TRBJ2-7	TRBV5-4	NA	TRBD2
TGCGCCAGTACCTGGGGACAGGGGGGCACAGATACGCAGTATTTT	CASTWGQGGTDTQYF	TRBJ2-3	TRBV5-1	NA	TRBD1
TGTGCCAGCAGCTCCAACAGGGGTGGCTACACCTTC	CASSSNRGGYTF	TRBJ1-2	TRBV7-6	NA	TRBD1
TGTGCCAGCACTCAGGGGTTTGTGAACACTGAAGCTTTCTTT	CASTQGFVNTEAFF	TRBJ1-1	TRBV19	NA	NA
TGCGCCAGCAGCTCCCCTGTCGGGGAGCAGTTCTTC	CASSSPVGEQFF	TRBJ2-1	TRBV5-1	NA	NA
TGCGCCAGCAAGGAACAGTCCAAACAAGAGACCCAGTACTTC	CASKEQSKQETQYF	TRBJ2-5	TRBV5-1	NA	NA
TGTGCCAGCAGTCTTAACTCGTGGCAGGGGCTAATAACAGATACGCAGTATTTT	CASSLNSWQGLITDTQYF	TRBJ2-3	TRBV28	once	NA
TGTGCCAGCTCCGACAGGTTAAAGTCCTACGAGCAGTACTTC	CASSDRLKSYEQYF	TRBJ2-7	TRBV2	NA	NA
TGTGCCAGCCAGCCGGGACAGATCACAGATACGCAGTATTTT	CASQPGQITDTQYF	TRBJ2-3	TRBV9	NA	TRBD1
TGCGCCAGCAGCTTGGCCACAGGGGCCAACGTCCTGACTTTC	CASSLATGANVLTF	TRBJ2-6	TRBV5-1	few	NA
TGTGCCAGCACTACCAGGGGCCGTGAGCAGTTCTTC	CASTTRGREQFF	TRBJ2-1	TRBV6-5	NA	NA
TGTGCCAGTAGTATGGATCAGAGCTCCTACAATGAGCAGTTCTTC	CASSMDQSSYNEQFF	TRBJ2-1	TRBV19	NA	NA
TGCGCCAGCAGTCAATCAGGGGGACAAAGAGGGTCCTACGAGCAGTACTTC	CASSQSGGQRGSYEQYF	TRBJ2-7	TRBV23-1	NA	NA
TGTGCCAGCAGCTCCCTACGGGGAAGCGGGGGTCCTTTTGTGGGGGAGCAGTACTTC	CASSSLRGSGGPFVGEQYF	TRBJ2-7	TRBV7-8	once	TRBD2
TGTGCCAGCAAACGGGGGGGTCCTTACAATGAGCAGTTCTTC	CASKRGGPYNEQFF	TRBJ2-1	TRBV5-4	NA	TRBD2
TGTGCCAGCAGCTCGGGTCTCGGGGGGGTGATAGATACGCAGTATTTT	CASSSGLGGVIDTQYF	TRBJ2-3	TRBV5-4	NA	TRBD2
TGTGCCAGCAGCTCTACAGGGGGTATAGATACGCAGTATTTT	CASSSTGGIDTQYF	TRBJ2-3	TRBV5-6	once	TRBD1
TGTGCCAGCAGCGTAGAAGCGGTTGGAAACACCATATATTTT	CASSVEAVGNTIYF	TRBJ1-3	TRBV9	NA	NA
TGTGCCAGCAGCTATCAGGTAGAAGAGACCCAGTACTTC	CASSYQVEETQYF	TRBJ2-5	TRBV7-7	NA	NA
TGTGCCAGCAGCGCCAATACCGACAGTTTCTCTGGAAACACCATATATTTT	CASSANTDSFSGNTIYF	TRBJ1-3	TRBV9	few	NA
TGTGCCAGTAGGCAAACAGGGGGTGGAGAGACCCAGTACTTC	CASRQTGGGETQYF	TRBJ2-5	TRBV19	NA	TRBD1
TGTGCCAGCAGCCACTATCGAGCCGCCTACGAGCAGTACTTC	CASSHYRAAYEQYF	TRBJ2-7	TRBV16	NA	NA
TGTGCCAGCTCACATAATAGCAATCAGCCCCAGCATTTT	CASSHNSNQPQHF	TRBJ1-5	TRBV18	NA	NA
TGCGCCAGCAGCTTGGCAGCGGGCCCTAATGAAAAACTGTTTTTT	CASSLAAGPNEKLFF	TRBJ1-4	TRBV5-1	NA	NA
TGTGCCAGCACGGACAGACAAGAGACCCAGTACTTC	CASTDRQETQYF	TRBJ2-5	TRBV5-4	NA	NA
TGCGCCAGCAGCTTGGCCCAGTCTAGCGGGATTACAGATACGCAGTATTTT	CASSLAQSSGITDTQYF	TRBJ2-3	TRBV5-1	NA	TRBD2
TGTGCCAGCAGCCCCGGGACGCGGAACACTGAAGCTTTCTTT	CASSPGTRNTEAFF	TRBJ1-1	TRBV5-4	NA	NA
TGCGCCAGCAGCCCGCTGACGAACGGCTACGAGCAGTACTTC	CASSPLTNGYEQYF	TRBJ2-7	TRBV5-1	NA	NA
TGTGCCAGCAACCCCGTTCAAGGGAGGACAGATACGCAGTATTTT	CASNPVQGRTDTQYF	TRBJ2-3	TRBV5-5	NA	NA
TGTGCCAGCAGCCTCCAGGGGGCCGACACTGAAGCTTTCTTT	CASSLQGADTEAFF	TRBJ1-1	TRBV7-6	NA	TRBD1
TGTGCCAGCAGCTTAGGCCCGGGTGGCTACACCTTC	CASSLGPGGYTF	TRBJ1-2	TRBV11-2	few	NA
TGTGCCAGCAGCTTAGACAGCACAGATACGCAGTATTTT	CASSLDSTDTQYF	TRBJ2-3	TRBV7-9	NA	NA
TGTGCCAGCAGTTACTCGATGGGGGAGGGTAGCACTGAAGCTTTCTTT	CASSYSMGEGSTEAFF	TRBJ1-1	TRBV6-6	once	NA
TGTGCCAGCAGCCAGTCGTTGAACACTGAAGCTTTCTTT	CASSQSLNTEAFF	TRBJ1-1	TRBV14	once	NA
TGTGCCAGCAGTTTATGGGGACTGATCGCCGGTGAGCAGTACTTC	CASSLWGLIAGEQYF	TRBJ2-5	TRBV28	NA	NA
TGTGCCAGCAGTGCCCATTTTGACGGCTACACCTTC	CASSAHFDGYTF	TRBJ1-2	TRBV2	NA	NA
TGTGCCAGCAGCTTAAGCGGCCAGAACTACAATGAGCAGTTCTTC	CASSLSGQNYNEQFF	TRBJ2-1	TRBV11-2	once	NA
TGCGCCAGCAGCTTGTCTGGCAGAATCTACGAGCAGTACTTC	CASSLSGRIYEQYF	TRBJ2-7	TRBV5-1	NA	NA
TGTGCCAGCAGCCCTAGAACAGGGATCACTGAAGCTTTCTTT	CASSPRTGITEAFF	TRBJ1-1	TRBV14	NA	NA
TGTGCCAGCAGTTACTGGCGGGGGAGGGAGACCCAGTACTTC	CASSYWRGRETQYF	TRBJ2-5	TRBV6-5	NA	TRBD2
TGTGCCAGCAGCCACCCGGGACAGGCCTACAATGAGCAGTTCTTC	CASSHPGQAYNEQFF	TRBJ2-1	TRBV2	NA	TRBD1
TGTGCCAGCAGTTCCATTTGGGGGGGCACCGGGGAGCTGTTTTTT	CASSSIWGGTGELFF	TRBJ2-2	TRBV7-9	NA	TRBD2
TGTGCCAGCAGATACAGGACAGGGGGAAGGGAGACCCAGTACTTC	CASRYRTGGRETQYF	TRBJ2-5	TRBV27	NA	TRBD1
TGTGCCAGCAGCCTTAGACTAGCGGGAGATAGAACAGATACGCAGTATTTT	CASSLRLAGDRTDTQYF	TRBJ2-3	TRBV28	once	TRBD2
TGTGCCAGCAGCAGGGATGGTTCCGGGGAGCTGTTTTTT	CASSRDGSGELFF	TRBJ2-2	TRBV5-8	NA	NA
TGTGCCAGCAGTCCGACCCGGGCGTTGGCATCAAGGAGAGAGACCCAGTACTTC	CASSPTRALASRRETQYF	TRBJ2-5	TRBV28	NA	NA
TGTGCCAGTAGTACCCAACAGGGCTCTGGGGCCAACGTCCTGACTTTC	CASSTQQGSGANVLTF	TRBJ2-6	TRBV19	NA	NA
TGTGCCAGCAGCTCGGGGGACGAGCAGTACTTC	CASSSGDEQYF	TRBJ2-7	TRBV7-3	NA	NA
TGCGCCAGCAGCCAGACCGGGACAGGGCATGAAAAACTGTTTTTT	CASSQTGTGHEKLFF	TRBJ1-4	TRBV4-1	NA	TRBD1